A single count supports the clone carrying this TCR beta chain. Sequenced by immunoSEQ multiplex PCR; TCRdb stores in-frame clones only, minus some. The sample yields under 150,000 clones, roughly 85% seen once. This entry is derived from a study of blood T cell repertoires in COVID-19. V gave up 6 bases and J gave up 5 bases; unmatched junction bases: 6. The germline V gene encodes CDR1 SGHRS and CDR2 YFSETQ. The CDR3 runs to 13 residues. V gene TRBV5-1 combines with J gene TRBJ2-7; 9 bases line up with TRBD1. Sequencing input: peripheral blood. The sequence was collected from a middle-aged man with acute or convalescent COVID-19. Here the CDR3 reads CASTHRGLNEQYF. CDR3 nucleotide sequence: TGCGCCAGCACCCACAGGGGGCTGAACGAGCAGTACTTC.